Presented here are 12 T cell receptor beta chains from one specimen sequenced in a study of Tregs in tolerant kidney transplant recipients. TCRdb's table, derived via immunoSEQ multiplex PCR, lists solely in-frame clones and lacks some. This table holds about 110,000 clones, 90% found once. This material consisted of CD4+ T cells from blood, taken before the transplant. These receptors all stem from a human donor who received a combined kidney and bone marrow transplant.

The J gene is TRBJ2-2, the V gene TRBV5-1; TRBD1 aligns across 9 bases. The CDR3 is made up of 15 amino acids. The V and J ends lost 4 bases and 5 bases, in that order; junction bases with no gene match: 6. Germline loops: CDR1 SGHRS, CDR2 YFSETQ. The CDR3: CASSPGQGRTGELFF. In nucleotides, the CDR3 is TGCGCCAGCAGCCCGGGACAGGGCAGGACCGGGGAGCTGTTTTTT.

The chain combines TRBV9 with TRBJ1-2; 8 positions agree with TRBD1. Germline V lookup: CDR1 SGDLS, CDR2 YYNGEE. The CDR3 sequence is 14 residues long. V dropped 4 bases and J dropped 4; count of bases not matched to a gene: 6. CDR3 sequence: CASSIDRGGYGYTF. The CDR3, as DNA: TGTGCCAGCAGCATCGACAGGGGTGGCTATGGCTACACCTTC.

The chain recombines TRBV28 with TRBJ2-7; possibly TRBD2 for D (5 bases). The CDR3 runs 14 residues. V gave up 3 bases and J gave up 3 bases, with 12 bases separating them. CDR1 is MDHEN, CDR2 SYDVKM, per germline. CDR3 region: CASSFSGTHYEQYF. CDR3 DNA: TGTGCCAGCAGTTTCTCGGGAACCCACTACGAGCAGTACTTC.

V gene TRBV5-4 combines with J gene TRBJ1-3; 9 positions agree with TRBD1. The CDR3 has 17 amino acids. The germline V gene has CDR1 SGHNT and CDR2 YYREEE (reference sequence). With V trimmed by 0 bases and J by 4 bases, 8 bases remained unmatched. The CDR3 is CASSLGGTGISGNTIYF. CDR3 coding DNA: TGTGCCAGCAGCTTGGGGGGGACAGGGATTTCAGGAAACACCATATATTTT.

This chain uses TRBV11-2 with TRBJ1-2; D is ambiguous. V gave up 1 base and J gave up 7 bases, with 13 bases separating them. CDR3 size: 14 residues. Per the germline V gene, CDR1 is SGHAT and CDR2 is FQNNGV. CDR3 nucleotides: TGTGCCAGCAGCTTAGGACCTACCACGGGTGGCTACACCTTC. Translated, it gives CASSLGPTTGGYTF.

The CDR3 nucleotides are TGCGCCAGCAGTCGGGAGGGAAACAATGAGCAGTTCTTC. Protein sequence: CASSREGNNEQFF. The chain has TRBV5-1 and TRBJ2-1, with TRBD2 matching over 8 bases. The germline CDR1 and CDR2 sequences are SGHRS and YFSETQ. The V and J ends lost 5 bases and 5 bases, in that order; junction bases with no gene match: 3. This CDR3 contains 13 residues.

The rearrangement uses TRBV7-2 and TRBJ2-1; weak D call: TRBD2 (5 bases). V lost 0 bases and J lost 6, with 6 bases in between. Germline V CDR1 and CDR2: SGHTA, FQGNSA. The CDR3 consists of 13 residues. The CDR3 reads CASSLASGNEQFF. CDR3 nucleotide sequence: TGTGCCAGCAGCTTAGCCAGCGGCAATGAGCAGTTCTTC.

The chain has TRBV6-5 and TRBJ1-2; TRBD1 is a possible D gene (5 bases). The CDR3 extends over 15 amino acids. The germline V and J ends were trimmed by 6 bases and 6 bases, with 20 bases remaining between them. Germline values: CDR1 MNHEY, CDR2 SVGAGI. The CDR3 coding sequence is TGTGCCAGCAGCCGAACGGGGGAGGGCCCCAATGGCTACACCTTC. It codes for CASSRTGEGPNGYTF.

The chain carries TRBV28 and TRBJ1-3; 9 bases match TRBD1. J was trimmed by 1 base and V by 3 bases; bases with no gene match: 4. This CDR3 comprises 16 residues. Germline lookup yields CDR1 MDHEN and CDR2 SYDVKM. In DNA form, the CDR3 reads TGTGCCAGCAGTTTCCGGGGACAGGGATCTGGAAACACCATATATTTT. Residues: CASSFRGQGSGNTIYF.

This clone was counted once. The chain uses TRBV6-1 and TRBJ1-5; TRBD1 matches 7 bases. This CDR3 contains 13 residues. With V trimmed by 8 bases and J by 3 bases, 4 bases remained unmatched. Germline assignment: CDR1 MNHNS and CDR2 SASEGT. The CDR3 here is CASADRDNQPQHF. CDR3 sequence (DNA): TGTGCCAGCGCCGACAGGGACAATCAGCCCCAGCATTTT.

This chain connects TRBV5-8 to TRBJ1-3, with D possibly matching TRBD1 (5 bases). The CDR3 is 15 amino acids. V gave up 4 bases and J gave up 0 bases, with 11 bases separating them. CDR1 is SGHTS, CDR2 YDEGEE, per germline. CDR3 region: CASSLRGYSGNTIYF. Here the CDR3 DNA reads TGTGCCAGCAGCCTTCGGGGGTACTCTGGAAACACCATATATTTT.

The chain links TRBV7-2 to TRBJ2-3; possible D gene TRBD2, 6 bases. The V gene's germline CDR1 is SGHTA and CDR2 FQGNSA. This CDR3 comprises 15 residues. Between the trimmed V and J ends, which lost 5 bases and 0 bases, there was a span of 12 bases. CDR3 DNA sequence: TGTGCCAGCAGCAGCAGCGGGCCTAGCACAGATACGCAGTATTTT. Translated: CASSSSGPSTDTQYF.